The present T cell receptor beta chain was sequenced within a study of somatic mutations in cytotoxic T cells in rheumatoid arthritis. Background on the study: Patient blood, less than 35 ml in EDTA, was obtained immediately after diagnosis and prior to the start of any treatment. There were some V beta antibody-stained T-cell populations flow-sorted at nearly 100% purity, and these included V beta1+ cells sequenced for TCRB. The study's findings and limits: A rise in CD8+ clonality with age was seen in rheumatoid arthritis patients but not in healthy controls.

In germline, CDR1 is WNHNN, CDR2 SYGVQD (reference sequence). This CDR3 is built from 12 residues. V lost 0 bases to trimming and J lost 3 bases, with 3 bases between them. By share, this clone ranks as medium-sized (0.01 to 0.1%). What it binds is not known. Method: immunoSEQ multiplex PCR; TCRdb's copy keeps in-frame clones and lacks some. The sample holds roughly 16,000 clones; about 72% are singletons and the top ten take roughly 12%. Sample: CD8+ T cells sorted from blood. The chain employs TRBV10-1 and TRBJ2-7; D is unresolved. This clonotype originated in an adult with rheumatoid arthritis. CDR3 bases: TGCGCCAGCAGTGAGTCTCTCTACGAGCAGTACTTC. Protein product: CASSESLYEQYF.